This entry concerns a single TCR beta chain. Its specificity is not known. The sample originates from a study of CXCR3-negative and CXCR3-positive naive CD8 T cells. Study-level findings and limits: Similarly elevated diversity marked both naive subsets, with memory CD8+ cells showing far lower diversity. Naive cells, whether CXCR3-negative or CXCR3-positive, had similar TRBV-TRBJ usage, while memory cells differed.

5' RACE with UMI labels generated the TRB cDNA libraries. From its re-call of the 5' RACE reads, TCRdb lists each CDR3 protein once, without DNA. This sample lists around 45,000 distinct CDR3 sequences; its ten largest clones have 1.5% to 2%. The CDR3 totals 15 residues. In germline, CDR1 is LGHNA, CDR2 YSLEER. Naivety in CD8+ T cells corresponded to a CD45RO-CCR7+CD27+CD95- phenotype. Material: naive CXCR3- CD8+ T cells from blood. Subset given: CD45RO-CCR7+CD27+CD95- naive CD8+ T cells lacking CXCR3 (TNR3-). The clonotype was recovered from a human donor in good health. Some clones in this sample may be carry-over from other donors' samples. J is TRBJ2-1 and V is TRBV4-3; the TRBD2 assignment by TCRdb is unverifiable without DNA. CDR3 residues: CASSTGLAGYNEQFF.